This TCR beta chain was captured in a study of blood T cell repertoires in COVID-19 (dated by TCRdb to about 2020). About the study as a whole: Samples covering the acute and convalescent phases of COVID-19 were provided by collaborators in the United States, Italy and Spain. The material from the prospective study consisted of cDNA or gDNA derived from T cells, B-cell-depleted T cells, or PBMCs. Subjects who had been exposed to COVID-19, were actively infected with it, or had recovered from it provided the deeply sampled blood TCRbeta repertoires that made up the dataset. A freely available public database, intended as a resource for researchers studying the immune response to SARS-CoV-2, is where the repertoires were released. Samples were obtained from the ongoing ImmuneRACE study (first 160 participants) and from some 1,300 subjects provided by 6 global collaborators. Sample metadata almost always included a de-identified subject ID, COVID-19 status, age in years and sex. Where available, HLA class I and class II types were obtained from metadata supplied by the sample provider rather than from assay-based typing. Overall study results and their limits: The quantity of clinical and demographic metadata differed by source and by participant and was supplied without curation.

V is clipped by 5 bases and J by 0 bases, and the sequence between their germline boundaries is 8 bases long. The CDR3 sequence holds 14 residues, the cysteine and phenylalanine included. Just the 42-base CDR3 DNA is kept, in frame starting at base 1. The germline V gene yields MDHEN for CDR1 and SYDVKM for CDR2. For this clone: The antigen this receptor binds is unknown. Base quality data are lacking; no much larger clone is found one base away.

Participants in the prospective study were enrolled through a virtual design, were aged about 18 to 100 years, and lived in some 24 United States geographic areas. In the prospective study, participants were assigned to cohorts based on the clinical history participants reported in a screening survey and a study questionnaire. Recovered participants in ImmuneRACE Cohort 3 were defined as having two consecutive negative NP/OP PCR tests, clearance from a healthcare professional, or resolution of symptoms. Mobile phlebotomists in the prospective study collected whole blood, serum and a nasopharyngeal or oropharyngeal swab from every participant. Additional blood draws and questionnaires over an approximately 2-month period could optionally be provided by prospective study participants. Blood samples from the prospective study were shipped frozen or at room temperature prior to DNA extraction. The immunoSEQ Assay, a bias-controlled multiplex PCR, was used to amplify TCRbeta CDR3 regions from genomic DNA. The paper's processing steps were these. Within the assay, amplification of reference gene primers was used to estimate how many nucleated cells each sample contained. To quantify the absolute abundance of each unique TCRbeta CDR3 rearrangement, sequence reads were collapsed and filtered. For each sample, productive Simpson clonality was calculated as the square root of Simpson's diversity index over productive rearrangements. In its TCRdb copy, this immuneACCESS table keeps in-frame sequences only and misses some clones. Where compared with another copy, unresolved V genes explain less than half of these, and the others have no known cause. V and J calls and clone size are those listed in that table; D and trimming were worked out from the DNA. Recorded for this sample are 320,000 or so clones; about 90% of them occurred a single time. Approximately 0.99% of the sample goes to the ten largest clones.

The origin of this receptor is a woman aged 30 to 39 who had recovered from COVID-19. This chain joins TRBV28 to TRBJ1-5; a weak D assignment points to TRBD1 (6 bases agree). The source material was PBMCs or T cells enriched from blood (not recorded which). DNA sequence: TGTGCCAGCAGTCCACAGGGTAGCAATCAGCCCCAGCATTTT. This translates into CASSPQGSNQPQHF.